The entry below gives a single TCR beta chain sequence along with its context. What it recognizes is unknown. The TCR alpha and TCR beta cDNA libraries, bearing sample barcodes and UMIs, were generated by 5'RACE using constant-segment primers. MiXCR, run by TCRdb on the 5' RACE reads, gives a single entry per CDR3 protein. The table shows under 50,000 distinct CDR3 sequences, with 25% to 30% occurring only once. This entry belongs to a study of T-cell memory formation after mild COVID-19. Study-wide points: From day 15 to 85, contracting clones were balanced between CD4 and CD8, whereas later expanders leaned toward CD4+. CD8+ contracting clones occupied EMRA, while CD4+ ones occupied mainly CM and EM.

There are 12 residues in the CDR3. The germline V gene has CDR1 SEHNR and CDR2 FQNEAQ (reference sequence). Trimming removed 0 bases at V and 7 bases at J, with 7 bases between. What was sequenced was PBMCs or a T cell subset sorted from them (not recorded which). The chain recombines TRBV7-9 with TRBJ2-7; D unclear. This clonotype originated in a man aged 18 to 30 who had mild COVID-19 (a few samples of this study predate the infection). Cell type and time point are not known. The CDR3 protein is CASSLAHGEQYF. The CDR3 DNA reads TGTGCCAGCAGCTTAGCGCACGGGGAGCAGTACTTC.